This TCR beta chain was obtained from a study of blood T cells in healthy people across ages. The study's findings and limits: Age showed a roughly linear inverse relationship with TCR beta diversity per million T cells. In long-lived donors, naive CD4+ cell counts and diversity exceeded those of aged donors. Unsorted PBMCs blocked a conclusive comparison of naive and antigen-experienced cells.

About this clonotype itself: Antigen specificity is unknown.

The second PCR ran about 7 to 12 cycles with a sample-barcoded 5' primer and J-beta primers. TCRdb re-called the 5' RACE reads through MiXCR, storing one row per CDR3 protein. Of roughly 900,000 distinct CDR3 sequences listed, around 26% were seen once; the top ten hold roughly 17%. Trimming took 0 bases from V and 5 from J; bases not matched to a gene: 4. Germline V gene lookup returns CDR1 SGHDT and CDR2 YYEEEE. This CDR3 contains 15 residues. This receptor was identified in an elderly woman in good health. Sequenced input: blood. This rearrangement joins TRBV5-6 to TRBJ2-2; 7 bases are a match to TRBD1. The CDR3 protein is CASSLVGRGTGELFF. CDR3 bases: TGTGCCAGCAGCTTGGTCGGCAGGGGGACCGGGGAGCTGTTTTTT.